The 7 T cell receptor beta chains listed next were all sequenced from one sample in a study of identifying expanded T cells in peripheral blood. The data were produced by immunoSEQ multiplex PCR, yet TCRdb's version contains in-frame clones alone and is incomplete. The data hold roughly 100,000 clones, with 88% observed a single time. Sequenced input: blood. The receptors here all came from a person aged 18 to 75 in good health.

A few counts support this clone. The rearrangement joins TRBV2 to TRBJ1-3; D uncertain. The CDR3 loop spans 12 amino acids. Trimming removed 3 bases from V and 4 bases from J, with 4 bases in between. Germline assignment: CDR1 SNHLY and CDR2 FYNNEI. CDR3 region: CASSDRGNTIYF. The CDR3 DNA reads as TGTGCCAGCAGTGATCGGGGAAACACCATATATTTT.

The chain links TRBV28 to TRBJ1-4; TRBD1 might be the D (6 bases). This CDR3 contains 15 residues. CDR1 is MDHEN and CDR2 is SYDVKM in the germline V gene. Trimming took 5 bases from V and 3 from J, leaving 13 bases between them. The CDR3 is CASSTPRGANEKLFF. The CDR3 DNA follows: TGTGCCAGCAGTACGCCCAGGGGTGCTAATGAAAAACTGTTTTTT. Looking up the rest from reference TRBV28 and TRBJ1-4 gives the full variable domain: DVKVTQSSRYLVKRTGEKVFLECVQDMDHENMFWYRQDPGLGLRLIYFSYDVKMKEKGDIPEGYSVSREKKERFSLILESASTNQTSMYLCASSTPRGANEKLFFGSGTQLSVL.

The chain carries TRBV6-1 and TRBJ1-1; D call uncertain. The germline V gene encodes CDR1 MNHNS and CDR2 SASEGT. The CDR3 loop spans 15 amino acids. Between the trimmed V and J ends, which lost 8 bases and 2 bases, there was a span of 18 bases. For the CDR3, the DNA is TGTGCCAGCGGAGGTAAGAAAGGGATAAACACTGAAGCTTTCTTT. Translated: CASGGKKGINTEAFF.

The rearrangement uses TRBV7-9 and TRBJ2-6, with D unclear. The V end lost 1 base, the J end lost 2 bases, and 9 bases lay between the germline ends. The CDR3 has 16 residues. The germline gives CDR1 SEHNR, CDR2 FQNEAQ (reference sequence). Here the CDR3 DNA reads TGTGCCAGCAGCTTAGGGCAGTCCGCTGGGGCCAACGTCCTGACTTTC. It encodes CASSLGQSAGANVLTF. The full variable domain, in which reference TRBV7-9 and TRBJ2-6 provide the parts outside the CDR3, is DTGVSQNPRHKITKRGQNVTFRCDPISEHNRLYWYRQTLGQGPEFLTYFQNEAQLEKSRLLSDRFSAERPKGSFSTLEIQRTEQGDSAMYLCASSLGQSAGANVLTFGAGSRLTVL.

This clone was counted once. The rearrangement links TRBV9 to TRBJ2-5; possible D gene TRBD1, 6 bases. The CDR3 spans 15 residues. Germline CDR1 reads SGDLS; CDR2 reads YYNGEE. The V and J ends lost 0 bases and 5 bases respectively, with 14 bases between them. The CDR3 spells CASSVGAGARETQYF. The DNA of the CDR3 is TGTGCCAGCAGCGTAGGTGCAGGGGCGAGGGAGACCCAGTACTTC.

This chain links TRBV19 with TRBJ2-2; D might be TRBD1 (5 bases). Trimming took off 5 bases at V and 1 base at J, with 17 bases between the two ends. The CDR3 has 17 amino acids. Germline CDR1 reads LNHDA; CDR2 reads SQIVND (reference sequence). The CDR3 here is CASSVGVTQGNTGELFF. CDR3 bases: TGTGCCAGTAGTGTAGGGGTCACCCAGGGGAACACCGGGGAGCTGTTTTTT.

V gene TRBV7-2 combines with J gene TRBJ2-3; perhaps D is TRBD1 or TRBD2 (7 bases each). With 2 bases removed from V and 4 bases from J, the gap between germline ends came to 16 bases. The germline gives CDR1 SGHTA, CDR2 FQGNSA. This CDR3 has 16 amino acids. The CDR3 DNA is TGTGCCAGCAGCTTAATGTCAGGGGGGGGAGCAGATACGCAGTATTTT. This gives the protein CASSLMSGGGADTQYF.